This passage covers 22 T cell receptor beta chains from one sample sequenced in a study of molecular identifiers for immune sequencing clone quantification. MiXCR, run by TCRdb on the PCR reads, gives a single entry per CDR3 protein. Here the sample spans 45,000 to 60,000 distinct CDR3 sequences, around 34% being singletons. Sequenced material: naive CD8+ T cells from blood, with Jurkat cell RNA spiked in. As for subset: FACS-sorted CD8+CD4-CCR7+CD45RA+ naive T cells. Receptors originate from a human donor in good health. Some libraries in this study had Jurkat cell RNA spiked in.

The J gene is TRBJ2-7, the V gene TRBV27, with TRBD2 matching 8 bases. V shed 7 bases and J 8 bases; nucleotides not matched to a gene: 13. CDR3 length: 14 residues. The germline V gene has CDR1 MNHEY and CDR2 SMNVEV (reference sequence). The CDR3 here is CASKPGLEVYKQYF. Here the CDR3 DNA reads TGTGCCAGCAAGCCGGGACTAGAAGTATACAAGCAGTACTTC.

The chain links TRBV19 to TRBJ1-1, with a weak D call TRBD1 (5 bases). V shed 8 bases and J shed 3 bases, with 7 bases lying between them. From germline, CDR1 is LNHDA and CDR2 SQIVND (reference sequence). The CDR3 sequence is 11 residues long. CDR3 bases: TGTGCCAGTCCCAGGGACACTGAAGCTTTCTTT. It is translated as CASPRDTEAFF. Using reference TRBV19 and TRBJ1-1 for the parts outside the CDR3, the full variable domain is DGGITQSPKYLFRKEGQNVTLSCEQNLNHDAMYWYRQDPGQGLRLIYYSQIVNDFQKGDIAEGYSVSREKKESFPLTVTSAQKNPTAFYLCASPRDTEAFFGQGTRLTVV.

In DNA, the CDR3 is TGTGCCAGCAGTTTAGCAGTGGCGGCCGAGCAGTACTTC. This encodes CASSLAVAAEQYF. The gene calls are TRBV28 and TRBJ2-7; D call uncertain. The V end lost 2 bases, the J end lost 6 bases, and 11 bases lay between the germline ends. Germline V lookup: CDR1 MDHEN, CDR2 SYDVKM. The CDR3 is made up of 13 amino acids.

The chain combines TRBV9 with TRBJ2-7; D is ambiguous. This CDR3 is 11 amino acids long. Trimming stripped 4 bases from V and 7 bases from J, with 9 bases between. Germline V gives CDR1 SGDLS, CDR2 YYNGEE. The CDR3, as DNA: TGTGCCAGCAGCCCTATTGGTGAGCAGTACTTC. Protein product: CASSPIGEQYF.

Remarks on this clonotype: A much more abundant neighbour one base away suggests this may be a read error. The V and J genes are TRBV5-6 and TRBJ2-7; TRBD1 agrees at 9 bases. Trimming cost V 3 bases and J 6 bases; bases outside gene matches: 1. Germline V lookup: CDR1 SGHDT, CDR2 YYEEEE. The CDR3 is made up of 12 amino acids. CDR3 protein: CASSYRGLEQYF. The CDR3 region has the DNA TGTGCCAGCAGCTACAGGGGGCTCGAGCAGTACTTC.

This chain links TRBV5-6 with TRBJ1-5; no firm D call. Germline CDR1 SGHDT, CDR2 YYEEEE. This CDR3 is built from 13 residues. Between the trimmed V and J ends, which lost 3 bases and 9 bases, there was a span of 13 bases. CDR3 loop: CASSSGTDRPQHF. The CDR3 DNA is TGTGCCAGCAGCTCGGGTACGGATCGGCCCCAGCATTTT.

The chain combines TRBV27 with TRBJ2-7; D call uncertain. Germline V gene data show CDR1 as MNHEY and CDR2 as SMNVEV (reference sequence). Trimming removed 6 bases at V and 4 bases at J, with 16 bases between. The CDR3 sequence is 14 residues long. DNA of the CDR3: TGTGCCAGCAGCACCGGACCAGCGACGTACGAGCAGTACTTC. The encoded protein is CASSTGPATYEQYF.

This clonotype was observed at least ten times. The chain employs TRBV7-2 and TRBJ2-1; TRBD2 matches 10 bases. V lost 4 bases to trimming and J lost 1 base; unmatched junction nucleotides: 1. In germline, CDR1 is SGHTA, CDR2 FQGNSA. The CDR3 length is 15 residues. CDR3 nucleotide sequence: TGTGCCAGCAGCTCTAGCGGGGGTTCCTACAATGAGCAGTTCTTC. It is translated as CASSSSGGSYNEQFF.

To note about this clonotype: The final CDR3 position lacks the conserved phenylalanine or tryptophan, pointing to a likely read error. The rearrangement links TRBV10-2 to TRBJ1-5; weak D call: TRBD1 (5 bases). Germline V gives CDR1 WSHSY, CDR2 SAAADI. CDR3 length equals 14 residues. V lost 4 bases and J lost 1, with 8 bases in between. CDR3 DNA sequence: TGCGCCAGCAGTGTTAGGGGAAGCAATCAGCCCCAGCATATT. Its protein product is CASSVRGSNQPQHI.

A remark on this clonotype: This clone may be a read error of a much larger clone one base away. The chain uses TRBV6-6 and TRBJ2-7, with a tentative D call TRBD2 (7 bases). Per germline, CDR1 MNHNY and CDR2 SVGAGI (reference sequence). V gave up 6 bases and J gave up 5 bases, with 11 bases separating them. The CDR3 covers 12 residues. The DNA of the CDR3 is TGTGCCAGCAGCCGGGGGGACAACGAGCAGTACTTC. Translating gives CASSRGDNEQYF.

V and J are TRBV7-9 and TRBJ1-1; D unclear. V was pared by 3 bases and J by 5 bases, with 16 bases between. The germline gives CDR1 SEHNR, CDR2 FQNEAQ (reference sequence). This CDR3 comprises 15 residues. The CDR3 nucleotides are TGTGCCAGCAGCTTGGACTTGGGTGTTCGGACTGAAGCTTTCTTT. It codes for CASSLDLGVRTEAFF.

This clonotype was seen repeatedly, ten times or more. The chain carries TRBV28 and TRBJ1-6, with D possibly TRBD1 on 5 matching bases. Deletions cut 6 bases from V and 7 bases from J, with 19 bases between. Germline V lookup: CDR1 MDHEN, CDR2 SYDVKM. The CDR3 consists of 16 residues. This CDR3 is CASSAMDGSGNSPLHF. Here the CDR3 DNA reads TGTGCCAGCAGCGCGATGGACGGTTCAGGGAATTCACCCCTCCACTTT.

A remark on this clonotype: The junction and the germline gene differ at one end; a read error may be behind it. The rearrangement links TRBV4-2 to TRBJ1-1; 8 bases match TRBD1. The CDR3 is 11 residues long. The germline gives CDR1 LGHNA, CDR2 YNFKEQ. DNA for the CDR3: TGTGCCAGCAGCAAAGGACAGGGATATGTCTTT. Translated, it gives CASSKGQGYVF.

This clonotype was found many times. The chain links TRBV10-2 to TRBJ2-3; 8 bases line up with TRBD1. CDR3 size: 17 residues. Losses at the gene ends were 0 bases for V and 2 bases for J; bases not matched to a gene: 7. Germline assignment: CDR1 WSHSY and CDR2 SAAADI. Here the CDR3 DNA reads TGCGCCAGCAGTGAGTCGACAGGGGTGGGCTACACAGATACGCAGTATTTT. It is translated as CASSESTGVGYTDTQYF.

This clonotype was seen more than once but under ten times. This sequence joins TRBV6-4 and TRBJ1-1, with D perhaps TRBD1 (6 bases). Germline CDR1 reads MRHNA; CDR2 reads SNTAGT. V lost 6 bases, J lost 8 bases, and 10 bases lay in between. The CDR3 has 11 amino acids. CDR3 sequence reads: CASRQGSEAFF. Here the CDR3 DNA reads TGTGCCAGCAGACAGGGTTCCGAAGCTTTCTTT.

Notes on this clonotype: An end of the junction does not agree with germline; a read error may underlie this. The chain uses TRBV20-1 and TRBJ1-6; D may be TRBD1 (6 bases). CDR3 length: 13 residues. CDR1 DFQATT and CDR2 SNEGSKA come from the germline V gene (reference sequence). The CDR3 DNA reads TGCTGTGCCCTAGGGCAGGGGAATCCACCCCTCCACTTT. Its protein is CCALGQGNPPLHF.

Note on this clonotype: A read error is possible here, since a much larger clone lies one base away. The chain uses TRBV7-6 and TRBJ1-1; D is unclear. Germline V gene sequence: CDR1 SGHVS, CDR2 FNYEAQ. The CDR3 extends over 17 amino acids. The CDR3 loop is CASSPWPWTIMNTEAIF. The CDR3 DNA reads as TGTGCCAGCAGCCCATGGCCCTGGACCATTATGAACACTGAAGCTATCTTT.

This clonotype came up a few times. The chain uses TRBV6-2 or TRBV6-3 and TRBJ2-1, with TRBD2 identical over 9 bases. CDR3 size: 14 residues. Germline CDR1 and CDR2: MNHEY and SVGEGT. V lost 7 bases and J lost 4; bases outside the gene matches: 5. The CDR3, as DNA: TGTGCCAGCAAGATTAGCGGGGGATACAATGAGCAGTTCTTC. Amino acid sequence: CASKISGGYNEQFF.

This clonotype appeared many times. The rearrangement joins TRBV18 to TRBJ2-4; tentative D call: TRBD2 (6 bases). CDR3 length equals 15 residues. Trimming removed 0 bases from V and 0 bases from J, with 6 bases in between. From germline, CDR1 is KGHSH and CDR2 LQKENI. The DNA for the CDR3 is TGTGCCAGCTCACCACCGGGACTAGCCAAAAACATTCAGTACTTC. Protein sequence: CASSPPGLAKNIQYF.

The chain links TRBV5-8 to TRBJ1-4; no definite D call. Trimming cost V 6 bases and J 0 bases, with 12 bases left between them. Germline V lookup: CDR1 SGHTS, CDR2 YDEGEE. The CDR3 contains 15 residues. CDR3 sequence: CASTLTPATNEKLFF. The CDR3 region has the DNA TGTGCCAGCACCCTCACACCTGCAACTAATGAAAAACTGTTTTTT.

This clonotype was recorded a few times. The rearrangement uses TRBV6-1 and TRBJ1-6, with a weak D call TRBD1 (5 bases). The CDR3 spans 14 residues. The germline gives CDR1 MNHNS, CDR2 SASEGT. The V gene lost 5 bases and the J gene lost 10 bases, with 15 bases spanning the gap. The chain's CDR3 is CASSYTGLGSPLHF. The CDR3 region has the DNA TGTGCCAGCAGTTACACGGGACTCGGGTCACCCCTCCACTTT.

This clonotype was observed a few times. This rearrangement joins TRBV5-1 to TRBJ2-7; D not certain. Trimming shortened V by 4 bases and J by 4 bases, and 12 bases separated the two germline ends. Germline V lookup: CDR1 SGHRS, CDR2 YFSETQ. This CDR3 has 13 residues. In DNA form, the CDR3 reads TGCGCCAGCAGCCTCGGGTCAAGATACGAGCAGTACTTC. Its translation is CASSLGSRYEQYF.